Shown below are 13 T cell receptor beta chains from a single sample sequenced in a study of blood T cell repertoires in COVID-19. The table came from immunoSEQ multiplex PCR; TCRdb's copy has only in-frame clones and leaves some out. This repertoire shows some 180,000 clones, about 85% found once; its top ten account for about 8.8%. Sequencing was done on a sample of peripheral blood. The source of these receptors is a woman aged 80 or over with COVID-19, enrolled during active disease.

This rearrangement joins TRBV5-8 to TRBJ1-3; D ambiguous. Germline values: CDR1 SGHTS, CDR2 YDEGEE. The CDR3 extends over 19 amino acids. V lost 3 bases and J lost 4, with 26 bases in between. The CDR3 DNA is TGTGCCAGCAGCTCCGAACCTCTCCTCCCTCCTAGCTCAGGAAACACCATATATTTT. Translating gives CASSSEPLLPPSSGNTIYF.

The chain links TRBV19 to TRBJ2-2; 8 nucleotides agree with TRBD2. V lost 6 bases to trimming and J lost 8 bases; unmatched junction nucleotides: 8. Germline CDR1 and CDR2: LNHDA and SQIVND (reference sequence). This CDR3 contains 14 residues. This CDR3 is CASSREAGEGELFF. As DNA, the CDR3 is TGTGCCAGTAGCCGAGAAGCGGGAGAAGGGGAGCTGTTTTTT.

The V gene is TRBV11-3, the J gene TRBJ2-2, with 7 bases aligning to TRBD2. V shed 2 bases, J shed 5 bases, and the junction held 5 bases outside the gene matches. From germline, CDR1 is SGHNT and CDR2 YENEEA. CDR3 size: 15 residues. Here the CDR3 DNA reads TGTGCCAGCAGCTTAAGACTAGCTCAGACCGGGGAGCTGTTTTTT. As protein: CASSLRLAQTGELFF.

The V gene is TRBV7-8, the J gene TRBJ1-1, with D perhaps matching TRBD1 (5 bases). Germline V lookup: CDR1 SGHVS, CDR2 FQNEAQ. Trimming took off 4 bases at V and 0 bases at J, with 15 bases between the two ends. The length of the CDR3 is 16 residues. As DNA, the CDR3 is TGTGCCAGCAGCTCCCTGGGAGGGACTGTGAACACTGAAGCTTTCTTT. It encodes CASSSLGGTVNTEAFF.

The CDR3 sequence: CASSSGLPGGEQYF. The CDR3 bases are TGTGCCAGCAGCTCGGGACTCCCGGGGGGCGAGCAGTACTTC. This sequence joins TRBV5-4 and TRBJ2-7, with 7 bases matching TRBD2. The germline V gene encodes CDR1 SGHNT and CDR2 YYREEE (reference sequence). V lost 3 bases, J lost 6 bases, and 9 bases stayed unmatched. The CDR3 sequence is 14 residues long.

The J gene is TRBJ2-1, the V gene TRBV19, with TRBD2 matching over 8 bases. Per the germline V gene, CDR1 is LNHDA and CDR2 is SQIVND (reference sequence). CDR3 size: 15 residues. V lost 5 bases and J lost 8; bases outside the gene matches: 11. This chain's CDR3 is CASSPSGGPIHEQFF. Here the CDR3 DNA reads TGTGCCAGTAGTCCATCGGGAGGGCCTATTCATGAGCAGTTCTTC. The variable domain in full, completed from reference TRBV19 and TRBJ2-1, reads DGGITQSPKYLFRKEGQNVTLSCEQNLNHDAMYWYRQDPGQGLRLIYYSQIVNDFQKGDIAEGYSVSREKKESFPLTVTSAQKNPTAFYLCASSPSGGPIHEQFFGPGTRLTVL.

This clone has just one count. The V gene is TRBV5-1, the J gene TRBJ2-7; 7 bases are shared with TRBD1. The CDR3 is made up of 16 amino acids. From germline, CDR1 is SGHRS and CDR2 YFSETQ. Trimming took 0 bases from V and 3 from J; bases not matched to a gene: 9. The CDR3 nucleotides are TGCGCCAGCAGCTTGGGACAGGGTGCCCCCGACTACGAGCAGTACTTC. Protein product: CASSLGQGAPDYEQYF.

The V call is TRBV25-1, the J call TRBJ1-1; D not resolved. Trimming took 1 base from V and 1 from J, leaving 7 bases between them. CDR3 length equals 14 residues. Germline V gene lookup returns CDR1 MGHDK and CDR2 SYGVNS. The CDR3 region is CASSESSRNTEAFF. The CDR3 nucleotides read TGTGCCAGCAGTGAATCCTCCAGGAACACTGAAGCTTTCTTT.

This clone has only one observation. The rearrangement joins TRBV6-2 or TRBV6-3 to TRBJ2-4; D is undetermined. Trimming took off 2 bases at V and 4 bases at J, with 3 bases between the two ends. Germline values: CDR1 MNHEY, CDR2 SVGEGT. CDR3 size: 12 residues. The CDR3 region is CASSYPKNIQYF. The CDR3 DNA is TGTGCCAGCAGTTACCCGAAAAACATTCAGTACTTC.

The chain links TRBV5-5 to TRBJ2-5; the match to TRBD2 covers 8 bases. Germline CDR1 and CDR2: SGHKS and YYEKEE (reference sequence). The CDR3 totals 17 residues. The V segment lost 1 base and the J segment 5 bases; nucleotides outside the gene matches: 13. The CDR3 nucleotides read TGTGCCAGCAGCTTGCTTTCTGCGGGGGGCGCGACGGAGACCCAGTACTTC. Translated, it gives CASSLLSAGGATETQYF.

The gene calls are TRBV4-1 and TRBJ1-5; D remains ambiguous. V lost 0 bases and J lost 2, with 8 bases in between. Per the germline V gene, CDR1 is MGHRA and CDR2 is YSYEKL. The CDR3 runs to 15 residues. The CDR3, as DNA: TGCGCCAGCAGCCAAGATTGGAGGCGCAATCAGCCCCAGCATTTT. Amino acid sequence: CASSQDWRRNQPQHF.

A single count supports this clone. The chain couples TRBV3-1 (or the pseudogene TRBV3-2) to TRBJ1-5; 7 nucleotides agree with TRBD1. Looked up from germline, CDR1 is LGHDT and CDR2 is YNNKEL (reference sequence). This CDR3 comprises 14 residues. With 3 bases clipped from V and 5 bases from J, the junction kept 4 bases outside the gene matches. The CDR3 sequence is CASSHTDRDQPQHF. The CDR3 DNA follows: TGTGCCAGCAGCCACACTGACAGGGATCAGCCCCAGCATTTT.

This clone was picked up one time. CDR3 DNA sequence: TGTGCCAGCAGTGATCACAGCATCTCCTATGGCTACACCTTC. It encodes CASSDHSISYGYTF. The chain recombines TRBV6-1 with TRBJ1-2; unclear D gene. The V and J ends lost 3 bases and 4 bases respectively, with 12 bases between them. Germline loops: CDR1 MNHNS, CDR2 SASEGT. This CDR3 is built from 14 residues.